This T cell receptor (beta chain) was profiled in a study of tumor-infiltrating lymphocytes in primary liver carcinoma. Priming with a constant-region primer yielded TCR beta cDNA from 450 to 550 ng total RNA. Researchers made the TCR beta libraries by running three nested multiplex PCR rounds with slightly modified ARM-PCR. A C-beta reverse primer and TRBV1-TRBV30 forward primers served in each of the first two PCR rounds, at ten to eleven cycles apiece. MiXCR, applied by TCRdb to the multiplex PCR reads, yields one record per CDR3 protein. The sample contains under 130,000 distinct CDR3 sequences, approximately 78% of which appear only once. Investigators took RNA and DNA out together from roughly 21-30 mg of unsorted bulk tissue. Patients' primary liver carcinoma was surgically resected. Every tumor yielded five separate sampled regions. On this clonotype: Its antigen is as yet unknown. It is likely a read error, because the conserved phenylalanine at the end of the CDR3 is missing.

Points from the study as a whole: Top clones occupying all five tumor regions numbered only about 7-24%. Tumor region pairs overlapped more than did tumor-adjacent and tumor-blood pairs.

Per the germline V gene, CDR1 is SEHNR and CDR2 is FQNEAQ (reference sequence). The CDR3 loop spans 15 amino acids. The V gene lost 5 bases and the J gene lost 3 bases, with 17 bases spanning the gap. The sequenced sample consisted of liver tumor tissue from sampling region 3. The subset: tumor region T3, left-lateral pole. This clonotype was obtained from a man in his forties with primary liver carcinoma and hepatitis B virus infection. V gene TRBV7-9 combines with J gene TRBJ2-7; D perhaps matches TRBD2 (6 bases). CDR3 nucleotides: TGTGCCAGCAGCCGGACTACCGGGAGTTTCTACGAGCAGTACTTA. Residues: CASSRTTGSFYEQYL.